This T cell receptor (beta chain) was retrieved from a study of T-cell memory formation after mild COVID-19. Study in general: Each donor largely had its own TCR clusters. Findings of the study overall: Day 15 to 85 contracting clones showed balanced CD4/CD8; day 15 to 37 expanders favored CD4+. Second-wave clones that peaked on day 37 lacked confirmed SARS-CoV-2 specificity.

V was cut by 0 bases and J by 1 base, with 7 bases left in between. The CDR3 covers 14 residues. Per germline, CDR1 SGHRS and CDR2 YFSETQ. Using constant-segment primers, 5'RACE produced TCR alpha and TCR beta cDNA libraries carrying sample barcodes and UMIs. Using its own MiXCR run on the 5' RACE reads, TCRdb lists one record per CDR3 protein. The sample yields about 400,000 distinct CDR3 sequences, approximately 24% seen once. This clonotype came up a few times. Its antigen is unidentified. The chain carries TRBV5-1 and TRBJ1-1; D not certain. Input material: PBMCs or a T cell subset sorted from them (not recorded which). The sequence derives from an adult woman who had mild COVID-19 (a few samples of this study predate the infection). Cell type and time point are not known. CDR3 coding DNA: TGCGCCAGCAGCTTGGGTGTTGAGAACACTGAAGCTTTCTTT. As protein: CASSLGVENTEAFF. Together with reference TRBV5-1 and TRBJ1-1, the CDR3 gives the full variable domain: KAGVTQTPRYLIKTRGQQVTLSCSPISGHRSVSWYQQTPGQGLQFLFEYFSETQRNKGNFPGRFSGRQFSNSRSEMNVSTLELGDSALYLCASSLGVENTEAFFGQGTRLTVV.